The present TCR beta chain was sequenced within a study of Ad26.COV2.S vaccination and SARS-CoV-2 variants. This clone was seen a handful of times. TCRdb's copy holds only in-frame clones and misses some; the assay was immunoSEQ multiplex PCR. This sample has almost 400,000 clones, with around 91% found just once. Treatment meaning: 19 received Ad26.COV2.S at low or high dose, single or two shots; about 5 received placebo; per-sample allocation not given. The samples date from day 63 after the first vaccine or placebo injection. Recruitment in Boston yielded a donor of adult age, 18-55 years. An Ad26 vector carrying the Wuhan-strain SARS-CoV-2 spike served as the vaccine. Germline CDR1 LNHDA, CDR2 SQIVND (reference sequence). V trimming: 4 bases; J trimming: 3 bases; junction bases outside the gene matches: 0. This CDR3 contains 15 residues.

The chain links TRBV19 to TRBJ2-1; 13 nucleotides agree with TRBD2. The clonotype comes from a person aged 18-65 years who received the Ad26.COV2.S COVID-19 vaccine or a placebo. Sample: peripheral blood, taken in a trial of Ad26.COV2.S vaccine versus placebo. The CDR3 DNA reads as TGTGCCAGTAGTAGACTAGCGGGAGGCTACAATGAGCAGTTCTTC. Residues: CASSRLAGGYNEQFF.